This T cell receptor (beta chain) came from a study of PD-L1 blockade in urothelial cancer. Study-level points and caveats: Patients who had durable benefit saw their tumor-associated blood clones expand more at 3 weeks.

The data were produced by immunoSEQ multiplex PCR, yet TCRdb's version contains in-frame clones alone and is incomplete. The sample records over 15,000 clones, approximately 90% being singletons. The sample's time point: pretreatment peripheral blood. As regards this clone: Antigen unknown.

This CDR3 contains 17 residues. Germline lookup yields CDR1 SGHRS and CDR2 YFSETQ. Trimming cost V 1 base and J 5 bases; bases outside gene matches: 15. Sample: PBMCs, taken around atezolizumab (anti-PD-L1) treatment. The J gene is TRBJ2-7, the V gene TRBV5-1; TRBD2 aligns across 7 bases. The receptor comes from a man aged 65 to 85 with urothelial cancer. Here the CDR3 reads CASSLQGRRGGADEQYF. In DNA form, the CDR3 reads TGCGCCAGCAGCTTGCAAGGAAGACGGGGAGGGGCTGACGAGCAGTACTTC.